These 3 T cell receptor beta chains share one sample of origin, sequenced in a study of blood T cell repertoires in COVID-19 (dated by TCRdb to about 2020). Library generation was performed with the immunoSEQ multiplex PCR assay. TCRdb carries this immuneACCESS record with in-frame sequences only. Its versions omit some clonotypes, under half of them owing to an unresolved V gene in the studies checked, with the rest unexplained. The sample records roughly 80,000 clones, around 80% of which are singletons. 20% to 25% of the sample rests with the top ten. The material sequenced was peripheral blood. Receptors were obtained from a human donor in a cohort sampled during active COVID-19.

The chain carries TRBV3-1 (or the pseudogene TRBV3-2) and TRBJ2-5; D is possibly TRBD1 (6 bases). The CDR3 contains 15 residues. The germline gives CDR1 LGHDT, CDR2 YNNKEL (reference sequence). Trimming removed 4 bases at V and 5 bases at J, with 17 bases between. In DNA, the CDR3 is TGTGCCAGCAGCCTTGATCTCAGGGGCATCGAGACCCAGTACTTC. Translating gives CASSLDLRGIETQYF.

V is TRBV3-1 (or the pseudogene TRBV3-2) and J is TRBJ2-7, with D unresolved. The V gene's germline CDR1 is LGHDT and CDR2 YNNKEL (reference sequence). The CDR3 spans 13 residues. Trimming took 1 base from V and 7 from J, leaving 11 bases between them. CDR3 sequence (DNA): TGTGCCAGCAGCCAAGGCCTCTCGGGTGAGCAGTACTTC. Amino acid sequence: CASSQGLSGEQYF.

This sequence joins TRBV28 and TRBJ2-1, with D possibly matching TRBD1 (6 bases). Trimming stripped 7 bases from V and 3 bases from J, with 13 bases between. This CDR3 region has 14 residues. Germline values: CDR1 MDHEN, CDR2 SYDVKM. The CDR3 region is CASTPPGHYNEQFF. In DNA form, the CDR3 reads TGTGCCAGCACCCCGCCGGGACACTACAATGAGCAGTTCTTC.